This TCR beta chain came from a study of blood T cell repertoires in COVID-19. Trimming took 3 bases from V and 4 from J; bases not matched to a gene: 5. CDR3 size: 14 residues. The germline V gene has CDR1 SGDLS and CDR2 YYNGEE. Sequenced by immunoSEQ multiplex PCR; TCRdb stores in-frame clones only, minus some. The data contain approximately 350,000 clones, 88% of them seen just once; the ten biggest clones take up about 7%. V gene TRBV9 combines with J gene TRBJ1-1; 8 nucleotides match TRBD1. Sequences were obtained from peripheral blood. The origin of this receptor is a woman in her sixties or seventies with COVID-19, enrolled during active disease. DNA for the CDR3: TGTGCCAGCAGCGCCGACAGGGGAGGCACTGAAGCTTTCTTT. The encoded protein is CASSADRGGTEAFF.